These 8 T cell receptor beta chains share one sample of origin, sequenced in a study of cytomegalovirus exposure and HLA in healthy donors. The study ran its PCR with 60 Vbeta and 13 Jbeta primers. Assay used: immunoSEQ multiplex PCR; TCRdb lists only in-frame clones, some missing. The sample consists of approximately 110,000 clones, approximately 66% of them appearing once. The sample consisted of PBMCs. Receptors originate from a man aged 35 to 55 in good health and CMV-seropositive.

As for this clone: The same CDR3 is also encoded by other DNA sequences in this sample. The chain has TRBV30 and TRBJ2-1; TRBD2 aligns across 9 bases. CDR3 length: 13 amino acids. The V gene's germline CDR1 is GTSNPN and CDR2 SVGIG (reference sequence). The V segment lost 1 base and the J segment 5 bases; nucleotides outside the gene matches: 0. CDR3 coding DNA: TGTGCCTGGAGTGGCGGGAGGGACAATGAGCAGTTCTTC. Translation gives CAWSGGRDNEQFF.

The CDR3 DNA reads TGTGCCAGCAGACCAACAGGGGGCAACACTGAAGCTTTCTTT. Protein: CASRPTGGNTEAFF. This chain joins TRBV7-9 and TRBJ1-1, with 9 positions matching TRBD1. This CDR3 is 14 amino acids long. Germline V gene data show CDR1 as SEHNR and CDR2 as FQNEAQ (reference sequence). Trimming at V came to 6 bases and at J to 2 bases, leaving 4 bases not matched to a gene.

V and J are TRBV15 and TRBJ2-1, with a possible D match to TRBD2 (6 bases). CDR1 and CDR2 (germline): LNHNV, YYDKDF (reference sequence). This CDR3 comprises 17 residues. V was clipped by 0 bases and J by 4 bases, with 16 bases between them. CDR3 nucleotides: TGTGCCACCAGCAGAGATCTCGGGGACTCGTTTTACAATGAGCAGTTCTTC. Protein product: CATSRDLGDSFYNEQFF. The whole variable domain, filled in from reference TRBV15 and TRBJ2-1, reads DAMVIQNPRYQVTQFGKPVTLSCSQTLNHNVMYWYQQKSSQAPKLLFHYYDKDFNNEADTPDNFQSRRPNTSFCFLDIRSPGLGDTAMYLCATSRDLGDSFYNEQFFGPGTRLTVL.

This clone has more than one count but fewer than ten. The gene calls are TRBV4-1 and TRBJ2-7; TRBD1 matches at 7 bases. CDR3 size: 15 residues. The germline CDR1 and CDR2 sequences are MGHRA and YSYEKL. V trimming: 3 bases; J trimming: 3 bases; junction bases outside the gene matches: 8. In DNA form, the CDR3 reads TGCGCCAGCAGCCAGGGTACGGACAGGATCTACGAGCAGTACGTC. Its protein product is CASSQGTDRIYEQYV.

The rearrangement links TRBV4-1 to TRBJ2-1; the D is unclear. The germline CDR1 and CDR2 sequences are MGHRA and YSYEKL. The CDR3 totals 14 residues. V dropped 0 bases and J dropped 10 bases, with 13 bases sitting between them. CDR3 in amino acids: CASSQEGWVGEQFF. For the CDR3, the DNA is TGCGCCAGCAGCCAAGAGGGCTGGGTGGGCGAGCAGTTCTTC.

The V and J genes are TRBV30 and TRBJ2-1, with 7 bases matching TRBD2. Unmatched junction bases numbered 5, after V lost 3 bases and J lost 9 bases. The CDR3 has 12 amino acids. Germline V lookup: CDR1 GTSNPN, CDR2 SVGIG (reference sequence). CDR3 DNA sequence: TGTGCCTGGAGGATGAGCGGGGTTGAGCAGTTCTTC. It codes for CAWRMSGVEQFF.

This chain joins TRBV7-9 and TRBJ1-1; the D is unclear. CDR1 is SEHNR, CDR2 FQNEAQ, per germline (reference sequence). V dropped 6 bases and J dropped 1 base, with 9 bases sitting between them. The CDR3 length is 13 residues. CDR3 DNA: TGTGCCAGCAGTTTCGGAGAGAACACTGAAGCTTTCTTT. Protein: CASSFGENTEAFF.

The rearrangement uses TRBV11-3 and TRBJ2-1, with D perhaps TRBD1 (5 bases). The CDR3 totals 13 residues. Per the germline V gene, CDR1 is SGHNT and CDR2 is YENEEA. Trimming removed 4 bases from V and 8 bases from J, with 12 bases in between. The CDR3 nucleotides are TGTGCCAGCAGCTCCCCGGTCAGGGATGAGCAGTTCTTC. Protein: CASSSPVRDEQFF. Full variable domain (outside the CDR3, taken from reference TRBV11-3 and TRBJ2-1): EAGVVQSPRYKIIEKKQPVAFWCNPISGHNTLYWYLQNLGQGPELLIRYENEEAVDDSQLPKDRFSAERLKGVDSTLKIQPAELGDSAVYLCASSSPVRDEQFFGPGTRLTVL.